The entry that follows covers one TCR beta chain sequence. Its antigen is not known. They built TCR cDNA with 5'RACE template switching, a step that put in a universal primer site and UMIs. TCRdb analysed the 5' RACE reads with MiXCR anew, one entry per CDR3 protein. Altogether around 550,000 distinct CDR3 sequences are present, about 19% being singletons, with the ten largest covering 13% to 15%. The data originate from a study of T cells after yellow fever vaccination. Study-level points and caveats: Post-booster samples contained most primary-vaccination clones (about 95% CD4, 88% CD8). Across the CD4 and CD8 compartments, a small share of clonotypes was present in both. Peak timing came faster in the weaker secondary response, day 5 versus 15.

The CDR3 is made up of 14 amino acids. Per germline, CDR1 SGHTA and CDR2 FQGTGA. V was clipped by 5 bases and J by 4 bases; unmatched bases: 7. This clonotype was obtained from a man under 40 who received the YFV17D yellow fever vaccine. The V and J genes are TRBV7-3 and TRBJ2-5; 7 bases line up with TRBD2. The source was PBMCs, collected 15 days after the yellow fever booster vaccination. The CDR3 spells CASSMGIAGETQYF. CDR3 coding DNA: TGTGCCAGCAGCATGGGGATAGCGGGAGAGACCCAGTACTTC.